This TCR beta chain was documented in a study of blood T cell repertoires in COVID-19. In the authors' workflow: Reference gene primer amplification yielded estimated nucleated cell counts. Sequenced by immunoSEQ multiplex PCR; TCRdb stores in-frame clones only, minus some. V and J calls and clone size follow that table, whereas D and trimming were derived from the DNA. The sample consists of 150,000 to 200,000 clones, 90% to 95% of them appearing once. This CDR3 region has 17 residues. V lost 0 bases, J lost 2 bases, and 16 bases lay in between. Germline CDR1 and CDR2: SNHLY and FYNNEI. The rearrangement uses TRBV2 and TRBJ1-2; D remains ambiguous. The sample was peripheral blood. This clonotype was sampled from a woman between 50 and 59 years old with acute or convalescent COVID-19. CDR3 nucleotide sequence: TGTGCCAGCAGTGAAGCCGGGAGTAACACAGAAAACTATGGCTACACCTTC. It translates to CASSEAGSNTENYGYTF.